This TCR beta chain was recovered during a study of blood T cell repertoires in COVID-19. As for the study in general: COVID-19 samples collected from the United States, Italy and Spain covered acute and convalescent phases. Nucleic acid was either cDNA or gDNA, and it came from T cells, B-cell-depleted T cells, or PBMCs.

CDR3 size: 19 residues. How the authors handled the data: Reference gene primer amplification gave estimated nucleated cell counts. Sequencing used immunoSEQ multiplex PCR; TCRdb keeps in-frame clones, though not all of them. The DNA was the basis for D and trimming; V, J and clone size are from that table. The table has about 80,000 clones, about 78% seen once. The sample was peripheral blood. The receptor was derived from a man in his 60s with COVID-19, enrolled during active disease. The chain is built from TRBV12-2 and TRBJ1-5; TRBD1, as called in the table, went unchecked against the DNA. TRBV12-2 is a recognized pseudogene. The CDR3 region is CASRLAEQTGKTSNQPQHF. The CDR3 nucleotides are TGTGCAAGTCGCTTAGCGGAGCAGACAGGTAAGACGAGCAATCAGCCCCAGCATTTT.